This TCR beta chain originates from a study of T cells after yellow fever vaccination. Generation of TCR cDNA used 5'RACE template switching (which added a universal primer site and UMIs). Via MiXCR, TCRdb re-called the 5' RACE reads, giving one row per CDR3 protein. This table holds about 400,000 distinct CDR3 sequences, 11% found once. Study-wide findings and caveats: Sorted repertoires could include abundant contaminating clonotypes from bulk cells. Booster sampling recovered most clones from primary vaccination (approximately 96% CD4, approximately 90% CD8). The study found a weaker secondary response that peaked faster, day 5 versus 15.

CDR3 length equals 16 residues. Trimming removed 4 bases at V and 6 bases at J, with 18 bases between. Germline assignment: CDR1 SEHNR and CDR2 FQNEAQ (reference sequence). In the case of this clonotype: Its cognate antigen is unknown.

The sequence was obtained from a man younger than 35 who received the YFV17D yellow fever vaccine. Sequencing was performed on PBMCs, taken on the day of the first yellow fever vaccination. The V and J genes are TRBV7-9 and TRBJ1-4; D remains ambiguous. This CDR3 reads CASSSGRTRTDEKLFF. The CDR3, as DNA: TGTGCCAGCAGCTCCGGCCGCACACGGACTGATGAAAAACTGTTTTTT.